The sequence of this T cell receptor (beta chain) was determined in a study of human T cells and chemical hapten exposure. Study context: Upper back patch tests used 0.01% DPC, scored after 6 days. Predominantly women, the patients had alopecia areata, totalis or universalis.

This clonotype was recorded a few times. Its antigen is currently unknown. Whole-study results and caveats: Among expanded TCRs, significantly more large CDR3 similarity clusters formed than among controls.

V was clipped by 10 bases and J by 6 bases, with 15 bases between them. Germline loops: CDR1 SGHVS, CDR2 FQNEAQ. CDR3 size: 12 residues. Under the authors' procedure: More than 95,000 TCRs per sample was the median, with a range of roughly 23,224 to 750,000. TCRdb used MiXCR to reprocess the RACE reads, holding one entry per CDR3 protein. Here the V and J calls rest on TCRdb's processing, not on the authors' analysis. The data hold about 170,000 distinct CDR3 sequences, with around a quarter observed a single time. Time point: patch test 3, about 24 weeks after DPC sensitization. Indicated treatment: therapeutic diphenylcyclopropenone sensitization with weekly scalp DPC.

The chain links TRBV7-8 to TRBJ1-1, with a possible D match to TRBD1 (6 bases). Sequencing used whole blood, obtained in connection with sensitization to the hapten diphenylcyclopropenone (DPC). This receptor was identified in a woman aged 18-29 years with alopecia areata. Some clones in this sample may be carry-over from other donors' samples. The CDR3: CATHGGAAEAFF. The CDR3, as DNA: TGTGCCACCCATGGGGGGGCCGCTGAAGCTTTCTTT.